This T cell receptor (beta chain) originates from a study of PD-L1 blockade in urothelial cancer. Study summary: At 3 weeks (second dose) and 6 weeks after starting treatment, blood was analyzed. Median blood clonality was roughly 0.088, with tens of thousands of unique TCRs. The study's findings and limits: Pretreatment TCR clonality in blood under the median foretold superior survival.

This CDR3 is 15 amino acids long. Looked up from germline, CDR1 is MNHNY and CDR2 is SVGAGI (reference sequence). V gave up 4 bases and J gave up 0 bases, with 12 bases separating them. The repertoire was sequenced with immunoSEQ multiplex PCR; TCRdb's copy has only in-frame clones and lacks some. The table lists under 40,000 clones, 75% to 85% of them singletons. As regards this clone: Its specificity is not known.

Time point of the sample: pretreatment peripheral blood. V usage is TRBV6-6 and J usage is TRBJ1-1, with D tentatively TRBD1 (6 bases). The TCR sequence derives from a man in his fifties or sixties with urothelial cancer. The sample in question was PBMCs, obtained around atezolizumab (anti-PD-L1) treatment. Here the CDR3 DNA reads TGTGCCAGCAGTTCAGGGGCTCTCATGAACACTGAAGCTTTCTTT. It codes for CASSSGALMNTEAFF.